This record looks at one T cell receptor beta chain sequence and its context. Ten or more counts support this clonotype. It has no known antigen specificity. Qualities for individual bases were not recorded, and no much larger clone is one base off. This sample stems from a study of T-cell reconstitution after alpha-beta-depleted transplantation in children (dated by TCRdb to 2015 to 2016). As for the study more broadly: T-cell immune reconstitution after TCRalphabeta/CD19-depleted allogeneic hematopoietic cell transplantation in children was quantitatively tracked in the study by means of TCR repertoire profiling.

Receptors were amplified or captured by PCR. The sequencing machine was an Illumina HiSeq 2500. TCR library preparation used molecular barcoding, with unique molecular identifiers applied to normalize quantification of the TCRbeta repertoire. TCRdb itself trimmed the public reads at Q25 with fastp, ran MiXCR and retained productive beta chains. Every distinct CDR3 protein forms one entry, paired with its most common genes and DNA. Counted in this sample were approximately 420,000 distinct CDR3 sequences; about a tenth of them appeared once. Roughly 5.5% of the sample rests with the top ten. Via the germline V gene, CDR1 is SQVTM and CDR2 ANQGSEA. Measured from the cysteine to the phenylalanine, the CDR3 is 11 residues long. Only the CDR3 portion is preserved as DNA: 33 bases, with reading frame beginning at the first base. Deletion took 0 bases off V and 6 bases off J, with a span of 5 bases between the germline ends.

This chain is built from TRBV29-1 and TRBJ1-1; no D gene can be assigned with confidence. The specimen was PBMCs from the stem cell graft donor, collected from the stem cell graft. The origin of this receptor is a human donor who donated a stem cell graft to a child with acute myeloid leukemia. The nucleotides are TGCAGCGTTGAAGATGGGTCTGAAGCTTTCTTT. Translated, it gives CSVEDGSEAFF.